This section outlines one T cell receptor (beta chain) sequence together with its context. This clone was found once. There is no known antigen for this receptor. Nothing much larger sits one base from this clone, and base qualities are not available. The sample is drawn from a study of blood T cell repertoires in COVID-19 (dated by TCRdb to 2019 to 2021). For the study in its entirety: Samples from collaborators originated in the United States, Italy and Spain and spanned both the acute and convalescent phases of COVID-19. Where available, HLA class I and class II types were taken from metadata supplied by the sample provider and were not determined by assay-based typing. The repertoires were released in a freely available public database meant as a resource for research on the immune response to SARS-CoV-2. The material from the prospective study consisted of cDNA or gDNA derived from T cells, B-cell-depleted T cells, or PBMCs. Nearly every sample came with metadata listing a de-identified subject ID, COVID-19 status, age in years and sex. The samples were drawn from two sources: the first 160 participants of the ongoing ImmuneRACE study, and 950 to 1,500 subjects contributed by 6 global collaborators. Subjects who had been exposed to COVID-19, were actively infected with it, or had recovered from it provided the deeply sampled blood TCRbeta repertoires that made up the dataset.

Participants in the prospective study were enrolled through a virtual design, were aged about 18 to 100 years, and lived in roughly 24 United States geographic areas. Cohort assignment in the prospective study relied on participant-reported clinical history from a screening survey and a study questionnaire. ImmuneRACE Cohort 3 recovered participants were defined by two consecutive negative NP/OP PCR tests, healthcare professional clearance, or symptom resolution. Mobile phlebotomists in the prospective study collected whole blood, serum and a nasopharyngeal or oropharyngeal swab from every participant. Over a roughly 2-month period, participants in the prospective study had the option of providing additional blood draws and questionnaires. Prospective study blood samples were shipped either frozen or at room temperature before DNA extraction. V drops 4 bases and J drops 2 bases, leaving 11 bases in between. As encoded in the germline V gene (reference sequence), CDR1 is PRHDT while CDR2 is FYEKMQ. Including the terminal cysteine and phenylalanine, the CDR3 comprises 14 residues. Only the CDR3 portion is preserved as DNA: 42 bases, with reading frame beginning at the first base.

TCRbeta CDR3 regions were amplified from genomic DNA using the immunoSEQ Assay, a bias-controlled multiplex PCR. On the authors' methods: The number of nucleated cells in each sample was estimated by amplification of reference gene primers within the assay. Sequence reads were collapsed and filtered to measure the absolute abundance of every unique TCRbeta CDR3 rearrangement. For each sample, productive Simpson clonality was calculated as the square root of Simpson's diversity index over productive rearrangements. TCRdb stores this immuneACCESS table with in-frame sequences only. Part of the clones is absent; in the studies checked, under half of the shortfall reflects unresolved V genes, and no reason is known for the rest. The DNA was the basis for D and trimming; V, J and clone size are from that table. A total of under 150,000 clones appear in this sample, 75% to 80% of them only once. Less than 3% of the sample is in the top ten clones.

The paper's findings and limits, for the study overall: The amount of clinical and demographic metadata varied by source and participant and was provided uncurated.

This chain joins TRBV13 to TRBJ1-1; a tentative D match to TRBD1 spans 5 bases. This clonotype was sampled from a woman between 50 and 59 years old who had recovered from COVID-19. Input material: PBMCs or T cells enriched from blood (not recorded which). The nucleotide sequence reads TGTGCCAGCAGCTCAGGGCGGCGAAACACTGAAGCTTTCTTT. It is translated as CASSSGRRNTEAFF.